The next 21 T cell receptor beta chains were all read from a single sample in a study of T cells after yellow fever vaccination. TCRdb passed the 5' RACE reads through MiXCR, listing each CDR3 protein once. This sample has approximately 300,000 distinct CDR3 sequences, with around 7.3% found just once. The sequenced sample was PBMCs, obtained about 41 days after the first yellow fever vaccination. These receptors were collected from a man aged 18 to 29 who received the YFV17D yellow fever vaccine.

In this sample, this clonotype turned up a few times. The rearrangement links TRBV7-9 to TRBJ2-1; 7 nucleotides match TRBD1. The ends lost 0 bases at V and 10 bases at J; junction bases unmatched: 15. The CDR3 contains 17 residues. In germline, CDR1 is SEHNR, CDR2 FQNEAQ (reference sequence). The CDR3 nucleotides are TGTGCCAGCAGCTTAGCCCGGGACAGTGTGAATCCCAGAGAGCAGTTCTTC. Protein sequence: CASSLARDSVNPREQFF.

The sample holds a few counts of this clonotype. V usage is TRBV12-3 or TRBV12-4 and J usage is TRBJ1-5; D unresolved. V was clipped by 5 bases and J by 4 bases, with 9 bases between them. The CDR3 has 13 residues. CDR3 sequence (DNA): TGTGCCAGCAGTCTTTCCTGGAATCAGCCCCAGCATTTT. As protein: CASSLSWNQPQHF.

There are many counts of this clonotype. The rearrangement uses TRBV6-1 and TRBJ1-2; tentative D call: TRBD1 (6 bases). V was shortened by 10 bases and J by 8 bases, with 14 bases between the two germline ends. CDR1 and CDR2 (germline): MNHNS, SASEGT. The CDR3 loop spans 11 amino acids. The CDR3 DNA is TGTGCCATCGGCGGGGGGCTCGGCTACACCTTC. Translated: CAIGGGLGYTF.

This clonotype was observed a few times. The chain recombines TRBV7-9 with TRBJ1-2, with 8 bases matching TRBD1. V trimming: 8 bases; J trimming: 8 bases; junction bases outside the gene matches: 13. The germline V gene encodes CDR1 SEHNR and CDR2 FQNEAQ (reference sequence). The CDR3 is 14 amino acids. The chain's CDR3 is CASGIPQGARGYTF. The CDR3 DNA sequence: TGTGCCAGCGGCATTCCGCAGGGGGCGCGAGGCTACACCTTC.

This clonotype was found many times. The V call is TRBV5-6, the J call TRBJ2-3, with D unresolved. The CDR3 has 11 amino acids. CDR1 and CDR2 from the germline V gene are SGHDT and YYEEEE. The V and J ends lost 0 bases and 5 bases respectively, with 1 base between them. The CDR3 coding sequence is TGTGCCAGCAGCTTGGTAGATACGCAGTATTTT. It specifies CASSLVDTQYF. Drawing the rest from reference TRBV5-6 and TRBJ2-3, the complete variable domain is DAGVTQSPTHLIKTRGQQVTLRCSPKSGHDTVSWYQQALGQGPQFIFQYYEEEERQRGNFPDRFSGHQFPNYSSELNVNALLLGDSALYLCASSLVDTQYFGPGTRLTVL.

This clonotype was detected many times. This sequence joins TRBV12-3 or TRBV12-4 and TRBJ2-7, with D possibly matching TRBD1 (5 bases). The CDR3 sequence is 15 residues long. The V end was cut by 6 bases, the J end by 0 bases, with 15 bases between. The CDR3 sequence is CASSPDSYSSYEQYF. CDR3 in DNA: TGTGCCAGCAGCCCCGACAGTTATAGCTCCTACGAGCAGTACTTC.

This clonotype was found a few times. This chain connects TRBV7-9 to TRBJ1-2; no firm D call. V was shortened by 2 bases and J by 5 bases, with 12 bases between the two germline ends. The germline V gene has CDR1 SEHNR and CDR2 FQNEAQ (reference sequence). This CDR3 has 14 amino acids. CDR3 coding DNA: TGTGCCAGCAGCTTATATGACGGAGAGTATGGCTACACCTTC. Its translation is CASSLYDGEYGYTF.

At least ten counts were recorded for this clonotype. This sequence joins TRBV25-1 and TRBJ2-1, with D tentatively TRBD1 or TRBD2 (5 bases each). Germline assignment: CDR1 MGHDK and CDR2 SYGVNS. CDR3 length equals 15 residues. With 2 bases removed from V and 6 bases from J, the gap between germline ends came to 14 bases. As DNA, the CDR3 is TGTGCCAGCAGTGAAAGTGGGGCTGGGGGCAATGAGCAGTTCTTC. It codes for CASSESGAGGNEQFF.

Only a few counts were recorded for this clonotype. The chain joins TRBV5-6 to TRBJ2-3; D perhaps matches TRBD1 (6 bases). The germline gives CDR1 SGHDT, CDR2 YYEEEE. Trimming took 0 bases from V and 2 from J, leaving 10 bases between them. CDR3 length: 15 amino acids. The CDR3, as DNA: TGTGCCAGCAGCTTGGTTGGGGGCCACACAGATACGCAGTATTTT. Translation: CASSLVGGHTDTQYF.

In this sample, this clonotype turned up many times. This chain links TRBV15 with TRBJ1-1; D remains unclear. The CDR3 is 13 residues long. V lost 4 bases and J lost 1, with 7 bases in between. Germline V CDR1 and CDR2: LNHNV, YYDKDF (reference sequence). The CDR3 sequence: CATSIQPNTEAFF. CDR3 in DNA: TGTGCCACCAGCATCCAGCCGAACACTGAAGCTTTCTTT.

This clonotype has just a few counts. The chain carries TRBV5-1 and TRBJ1-1, with 10 bases that match TRBD1. CDR1 and CDR2 from the germline V gene are SGHRS and YFSETQ. This CDR3 spans 15 amino acids. J lost 1 base, V lost 4 bases, and 4 bases had no gene match. The DNA for the CDR3 is TGCGCCAGCAGCAGAGGACAGGGGGAGAACACTGAAGCTTTCTTT. Protein product: CASSRGQGENTEAFF.

This clonotype was seen a few times. The rearrangement uses TRBV20-1 and TRBJ1-4; D ambiguous. V lost 0 bases to trimming and J lost 8 bases, with 4 bases between them. CDR3 length: 11 residues. Germline V CDR1 and CDR2: DFQATT, SNEGSKA (reference sequence). The CDR3 region has the DNA TGCAGTGCTAGAGATGGAGAAAAACTGTTTTTT. Protein product: CSARDGEKLFF.

The J gene is TRBJ1-2, the V gene TRBV5-1; D gene ambiguous. The germline V gene encodes CDR1 SGHRS and CDR2 YFSETQ. The CDR3 totals 13 residues. The germline V and J ends were trimmed by 0 bases and 4 bases, with 7 bases remaining between them. CDR3 loop: CASSLEPGYGYTF. In nucleotides, the CDR3 is TGCGCCAGCAGCTTGGAGCCGGGCTATGGCTACACCTTC.

This clonotype has only a few counts. J is TRBJ2-3 and V is TRBV4-1; the match to TRBD1 covers 7 bases. Germline V gene sequence: CDR1 MGHRA, CDR2 YSYEKL. V gave up 4 bases and J gave up 1 base; unmatched junction bases: 5. This CDR3 is built from 15 residues. The CDR3 DNA reads as TGCGCCAGCAGCCCCCTTGACAGGGGCACAGATACGCAGTATTTT. Residues: CASSPLDRGTDTQYF.

The chain is built from TRBV4-3 and TRBJ2-4, with 8 bases identical to TRBD2. Losses at the gene ends were 0 bases for V and 8 bases for J; bases not matched to a gene: 6. CDR1 and CDR2 (germline): LGHNA, YSLEER. The CDR3 is made up of 15 amino acids. Written as DNA, the CDR3 is TGCGCCAGCAGCCAAGAAAAGGCGGGGGGTTACATTCAGTACTTC. It translates to CASSQEKAGGYIQYF.

This clonotype appeared a few times. V usage is TRBV7-2 and J usage is TRBJ2-3; D gene ambiguous. The V end was cut by 3 bases, the J end by 0 bases, with 7 bases between. The CDR3 length is 14 residues. Germline loops: CDR1 SGHTA, CDR2 FQGNSA. CDR3 in amino acids: CASSFEQSTDTQYF. The CDR3 bases are TGTGCCAGCAGCTTCGAGCAGAGCACAGATACGCAGTATTTT.

This clonotype was counted between two and nine times. The chain carries TRBV7-2 and TRBJ1-6; D gene uncertain. CDR3 length equals 12 residues. The germline V and J ends were trimmed by 5 bases and 13 bases, with 12 bases remaining between them. Germline V gene data show CDR1 as SGHTA and CDR2 as FQGNSA. The CDR3 here is CASSPFYGPLHF. In nucleotides, the CDR3 is TGTGCCAGCAGCCCCTTTTACGGGCCCCTCCACTTT.

This clonotype showed up just a few times. The rearrangement joins TRBV7-2 to TRBJ1-5; TRBD1 matches at 11 bases. Germline V gene lookup returns CDR1 SGHTA and CDR2 FQGNSA. The V segment lost 5 bases and the J segment 6 bases; nucleotides outside the gene matches: 12. This CDR3 contains 17 residues. The CDR3 spells CASSPYPRDRGFQPQHF. For the CDR3, the DNA is TGTGCCAGCAGCCCCTACCCTAGGGACAGGGGGTTTCAGCCCCAGCATTTT.

The chain has TRBV10-3 and TRBJ2-5; 11 bases are shared with TRBD2. Per germline, CDR1 ENHRY and CDR2 SYGVKD. The CDR3 length is 14 residues. The V segment lost 11 bases and the J segment 5 bases; nucleotides outside the gene matches: 10. The CDR3, as DNA: TGTGCCTCAGCGGTAGCGGGGGGGCACGAGACCCAGTACTTC. This gives the protein CASAVAGGHETQYF.

This clonotype was seen a handful of times. The chain is built from TRBV7-9 and TRBJ2-3, with a possible D match to TRBD2 (6 bases). Trimming took off 7 bases at V and 2 bases at J, with 22 bases between the two ends. Germline V gene sequence: CDR1 SEHNR, CDR2 FQNEAQ (reference sequence). There are 17 residues in the CDR3. The CDR3 region has the DNA TGTGCCAGCACCCTAACCCGGTACAGGAGGGACACAGATACGCAGTATTTT. Translated, it gives CASTLTRYRRDTDTQYF.

This clonotype was observed a handful of times. The chain has TRBV7-2 and TRBJ2-6, with a weak D call TRBD1 (7 bases). The CDR3 length is 16 residues. The V end lost 5 bases, the J end lost 3 bases, and 14 bases lay between the germline ends. CDR1 is SGHTA, CDR2 FQGNSA, per germline. The CDR3 is CASSRRRGVGANVLTF. As DNA, the CDR3 is TGTGCCAGCAGCCGCCGCAGGGGGGTTGGGGCCAACGTCCTGACTTTC.